This TCR beta chain was captured by sequencing in a study of blood T cell repertoires in COVID-19. About the research overall: PBMCs, B-cell-depleted T cells, or T cells were the source of the cDNA or gDNA that made up the material.

Profiling relied on immunoSEQ multiplex PCR, and the TCRdb table lists in-frame clones only, not all of them. The data contain some 200,000 clones, around 81% of them seen just once; the ten biggest clones take up 3% to 3.5%. V shed 4 bases and J shed 4 bases, with 11 bases lying between them. Germline assignment: CDR1 SGHRS and CDR2 YFSETQ. The CDR3 extends over 14 amino acids. The chain combines TRBV5-1 with TRBJ2-2; D remains unclear. The material sequenced was peripheral blood. The clonotype was recovered from a woman in her twenties or thirties who had recovered from COVID-19. The CDR3 nucleotides read TGCGCCAGCAGCGACGCGGAGCGCACCGGGGAGCTGTTTTTT. It specifies CASSDAERTGELFF.